Reported below is one TCR beta chain. These data originate in a study of blood T cell repertoires in COVID-19. About the research overall: The United States, Italy and Spain provided the acute and convalescent COVID-19 samples. PBMCs, B-cell-depleted T cells, or T cells provided the cDNA or gDNA that made up the material.

Original analysis: Estimation of nucleated cell counts relied on the amplification of reference gene primers. Clones were sequenced by immunoSEQ multiplex PCR, and TCRdb holds only the in-frame ones, with some missing. V and J calls and clone size are as listed in that table; D and trimming were resolved from the DNA. The sample has around 140,000 clones; over 70% are singletons. Germline CDR1 SGHAT, CDR2 FQNNGV. After removal of 5 bases from V and 7 bases from J, the junction contained 7 bases not matched to a gene. This CDR3 region has 15 residues. Sequencing used peripheral blood. This TCR derives from a man in his 70s who had recovered from COVID-19. The V and J genes are TRBV11-2 and TRBJ2-1; 11 bases match TRBD1. The CDR3, as DNA: TGTGCCAGCAGCCGCGGGACAGGGGGGTTGAATGAGCAGTTCTTC. Protein sequence: CASSRGTGGLNEQFF.